A single sample is the source of the 31 T cell receptor beta chains below, sequenced in a study of cytomegalovirus exposure and HLA in healthy donors. Primers: 60 Vbeta forward and 13 Jbeta reverse. The assay was immunoSEQ multiplex PCR, and TCRdb's table has in-frame clones only and misses some. The sample includes about 120,000 clones, 9.5% of them seen just once. Material for sequencing was PBMCs. The source of these receptors is a young man in good health and CMV-seronegative.

The chain employs TRBV7-9 and TRBJ2-3, with 11 bases matching TRBD2. The CDR3 is 15 amino acids. V lost 4 bases to trimming and J lost 3 bases; unmatched junction nucleotides: 3. Germline V gene sequence: CDR1 SEHNR, CDR2 FQNEAQ (reference sequence). In DNA form, the CDR3 reads TGTGCCAGCAGCTCTTTAGCGGGGGGGACAGATACGCAGTATTTT. It encodes CASSSLAGGTDTQYF.

The rearrangement uses TRBV20-1 and TRBJ2-1; D perhaps matches TRBD1 (5 bases). With 6 bases removed from V and 8 bases from J, the gap between germline ends came to 11 bases. This CDR3 comprises 11 residues. CDR1 is DFQATT, CDR2 SNEGSKA, per germline (reference sequence). The CDR3 nucleotides are TGCAGTGCCCATGACAGCGATGAGCAGTTCTTC. Its protein product is CSAHDSDEQFF.

This clone was seen a few times. V is TRBV27 and J is TRBJ1-2; 9 bases are a match to TRBD1. V shed 5 bases, J shed 2 bases, and the junction held 6 bases outside the gene matches. Germline CDR1 is MNHEY and CDR2 is SMNVEV (reference sequence). The CDR3 sequence is 15 residues long. The CDR3 region has the DNA TGTGCCAGCAGTCCCGGGACAGGGTTAAACTATGGCTACACCTTC. As protein: CASSPGTGLNYGYTF.

In the case of this clone: An end of the junction differs from the germline gene, which may be a read error. V usage is TRBV19 and J usage is TRBJ2-5; TRBD2 matches at 9 bases. There are 12 residues in the CDR3. Germline lookup yields CDR1 LNHDA and CDR2 SQIVND (reference sequence). The CDR3 coding sequence is TGTGCCTGTAGCGGGAGCGGGGGGACCCAGTACTTC. It yields the protein CACSGSGGTQYF.

This clone was detected only a few times. The chain joins TRBV7-6 to TRBJ1-2, with a possible D match to TRBD1 (6 bases). Germline loops: CDR1 SGHVS, CDR2 FNYEAQ. Trimming removed 5 bases at V and 0 bases at J, with 13 bases between. The CDR3 covers 15 residues. CDR3 loop: CASSPRTASNYGYTF. The CDR3 DNA reads TGTGCCAGCAGCCCGAGGACAGCATCTAACTATGGCTACACCTTC.

This clone came up a few times. The chain couples TRBV28 to TRBJ1-3, with no clear D. CDR1 is MDHEN and CDR2 is SYDVKM in the germline V gene. The CDR3 is 10 amino acids. The CDR3 is CVSQGNTIYF. The CDR3 nucleotides read TGTGTCTCGCAGGGAAACACCATATATTTT.

This clone was found a few times. This rearrangement joins TRBV6-5 to TRBJ2-7; 7 nucleotides line up with TRBD1. The CDR3 sequence is 15 residues long. The V gene end was trimmed by 2 bases and the J gene end by 5 bases; junction bases not matched to a gene: 9. The V gene's germline CDR1 is MNHEY and CDR2 SVGAGI. CDR3 in DNA: TGTGCCAGCAGTTACAGGGGTTGGGGACAGAACGAGCAGTACTTC. It encodes CASSYRGWGQNEQYF.

In this sample, this clone turned up a few times. The rearrangement links TRBV29-1 to TRBJ2-1; D gene unclear. The CDR3 consists of 15 residues. Looked up from germline, CDR1 is SQVTM and CDR2 is ANQGSEA. V was clipped by 3 bases and J by 0 bases, with 12 bases between them. The CDR3 nucleotides read TGCAGCGTTGAGTTCTTCCGCAGCTCCTACAATGAGCAGTTCTTC. Amino acid sequence: CSVEFFRSSYNEQFF.

This clone was picked up a small number of times. This chain links TRBV7-2 with TRBJ2-1, with TRBD1 matching 9 bases. J lost 8 bases, V lost 6 bases, and 11 bases had no gene match. The CDR3 consists of 15 residues. The germline gives CDR1 SGHTA, CDR2 FQGNSA. The CDR3 coding sequence is TGTGCCAGCAGGCCACCCGGGACAGGGCACGATGAGCAGTTCTTC. Its translation: CASRPPGTGHDEQFF.

In its sample, this clone was seen a few times. The DNA for the CDR3 is TGTGCCGCAGGACTAGCCGGGACAGAAGAGACCCAGTACTTC. Translating it yields CAAGLAGTEETQYF. V gene TRBV5-4 combines with J gene TRBJ2-5; TRBD2 is a possible D gene (8 bases). In germline, CDR1 is SGHNT, CDR2 YYREEE (reference sequence). The CDR3 loop spans 14 amino acids. Between the trimmed V and J ends, which lost 10 bases and 3 bases, there was a span of 19 bases.

This clone was counted a few times. The rearrangement uses TRBV30 and TRBJ2-5; TRBD2 might be the D (6 bases). The CDR3 is made up of 14 amino acids. Germline assignment: CDR1 GTSNPN and CDR2 SVGIG (reference sequence). Trimming removed 1 base at V and 2 bases at J, with 11 bases between. The DNA of the CDR3 is TGTGCCTGGAGTGAGTCAGGGAGGCAAGAGACCCAGTACTTC. The encoded protein is CAWSESGRQETQYF. Supplemented by reference TRBV30 and TRBJ2-5, the full variable domain reads SQTIHQWPATLVQPVGSPLSLECTVEGTSNPNLYWYRQAAGRGLQLLFYSVGIGQISSEVPQNLSASRPQDRQFILSSKKLLLSDSGFYLCAWSESGRQETQYFGPGTRLLVL.

The rearrangement links TRBV14 to TRBJ2-1, with D unresolved. Trimming pared 1 base from V and 4 bases from J, leaving 14 bases between. The germline V gene has CDR1 SGHDN and CDR2 FVKESK. This CDR3 contains 16 residues. CDR3 sequence (DNA): TGTGCCAGCAGCCAAGTAGGAGCGACCTTGTACAATGAGCAGTTCTTC. Its translation is CASSQVGATLYNEQFF.

This clone was picked up a small number of times. The J gene is TRBJ2-7, the V gene TRBV10-2; 9 positions match TRBD1. V shed 6 bases, J shed 6 bases, and the junction held 9 bases outside the gene matches. The CDR3 totals 14 residues. Germline values: CDR1 WSHSY, CDR2 SAAADI. The CDR3 here is CASRAQGAQAEQYF. In nucleotides, the CDR3 is TGCGCCAGCAGAGCACAGGGGGCACAGGCCGAGCAGTACTTC.

This clone was recorded a few times. The chain links TRBV19 to TRBJ1-2; a possible D gene is TRBD1 (5 bases). The V and J ends lost 2 bases and 2 bases respectively, with 9 bases between them. In germline, CDR1 is LNHDA, CDR2 SQIVND (reference sequence). The CDR3 runs to 14 residues. The CDR3 here is CASSIQGGNYGYTF. The DNA for the CDR3 is TGTGCCAGTAGTATACAGGGAGGAAACTATGGCTACACCTTC.

J is TRBJ1-2 and V is TRBV6-5; D gene unclear. The ends were cut back, 0 bases at V and 4 bases at J, with 9 bases in the middle. Germline assignment: CDR1 MNHEY and CDR2 SVGAGI. CDR3 length: 14 residues. In DNA, the CDR3 is TGTGCCAGCAGTTACTCGGAGGACCTCTATGGCTACACCTTC. Its translation is CASSYSEDLYGYTF.

This clone has only a few counts. This chain uses TRBV9 with TRBJ2-7; TRBD2 might be the D (6 bases). CDR3 length: 15 residues. Germline loops: CDR1 SGDLS, CDR2 YYNGEE. V lost 0 bases and J 7 bases, leaving 17 bases between the germline ends. CDR3 amino acids: CASSVGGTYMGEQYF. The CDR3 bases are TGTGCCAGCAGCGTAGGAGGGACTTATATGGGGGAGCAGTACTTC. The complete variable domain, with remaining parts taken from reference TRBV9 and TRBJ2-7, reads DSGVTQTPKHLITATGQRVTLRCSPRSGDLSVYWYQQSLDQGLQFLIQYYNGEERAKGNILERFSAQQFPDLHSELNLSSLELGDSALYFCASSVGGTYMGEQYFGPGTRLTVT.

The chain links TRBV5-6 to TRBJ1-6; tentative D call: TRBD1 (5 bases). Germline V gives CDR1 SGHDT, CDR2 YYEEEE. V was clipped by 4 bases and J by 0 bases, with 11 bases between them. CDR3 length: 16 residues. The DNA for the CDR3 is TGTGCCAGCAGCCTAACGGGGGACTCCTATAATTCACCCCTCCACTTT. This encodes CASSLTGDSYNSPLHF. Full variable domain (rest looked up from reference TRBV5-6 and TRBJ1-6): DAGVTQSPTHLIKTRGQQVTLRCSPKSGHDTVSWYQQALGQGPQFIFQYYEEEERQRGNFPDRFSGHQFPNYSSELNVNALLLGDSALYLCASSLTGDSYNSPLHFGNGTRLTVT.

The gene calls are TRBV12-5 and TRBJ2-2, with D possibly matching TRBD2 (6 bases). Trimming took off 5 bases at V and 2 bases at J, with 12 bases between the two ends. This CDR3 comprises 15 residues. Germline V gene lookup returns CDR1 LGHNT and CDR2 FRNRAP. CDR3 residues: CASGPIAANTGELFF. Here the CDR3 DNA reads TGTGCTAGTGGTCCGATAGCGGCCAACACCGGGGAGCTGTTTTTT. The full variable domain, with the rest looked up from reference TRBV12-5 and TRBJ2-2, is DARVTQTPRHKVTEMGQEVTMRCQPILGHNTVFWYRQTMMQGLELLAYFRNRAPLDDSGMPKDRFSAEMPDATLATLKIQPSEPRDSAVYFCASGPIAANTGELFFGEGSRLTVL.

CDR3 amino acids: CASSPGQAPTDTQYF. The CDR3 bases are TGTGCCAGCAGCCCGGGACAAGCCCCCACAGATACGCAGTATTTT. The chain carries TRBV5-4 and TRBJ2-3; D may be TRBD1 (6 bases). CDR1 is SGHNT and CDR2 is YYREEE in the germline V gene (reference sequence). The V end was cut by 4 bases, the J end by 2 bases, with 14 bases between. This CDR3 comprises 15 residues.

The chain is built from TRBV29-1 and TRBJ1-3; D remains ambiguous. The CDR3 is 13 amino acids. V was clipped by 7 bases and J by 3 bases, with 13 bases between them. CDR1 is SQVTM and CDR2 is ANQGSEA in the germline V gene. Here the CDR3 DNA reads TGCAGCGGTGTTATAGGACTTGGAAACACCATATATTTT. It translates to CSGVIGLGNTIYF.

This clone was seen a handful of times. The chain combines TRBV4-3 with TRBJ1-5; TRBD1 aligns across 7 bases. The CDR3 has 15 amino acids. V lost 0 bases and J lost 6; bases outside the gene matches: 5. From germline, CDR1 is LGHNA and CDR2 YSLEER. CDR3 loop: CASSQEDRAGQPQHF. As DNA, the CDR3 is TGCGCCAGCAGCCAAGAAGACAGGGCCGGTCAGCCCCAGCATTTT.

V usage is TRBV27 and J usage is TRBJ1-1, with TRBD1 identical over 9 bases. The junction had 9 bases not matched to a gene; V was cut back by 2 bases and J by 5 bases. CDR3 length: 16 amino acids. Germline values: CDR1 MNHEY, CDR2 SMNVEV (reference sequence). The CDR3 region is CASSLGVGQGQTEAFF. As DNA, the CDR3 is TGTGCCAGCAGTTTAGGGGTTGGACAGGGGCAAACTGAAGCTTTCTTT.

This clone has only a few counts. The chain couples TRBV6-5 to TRBJ2-2, with a possible D match to TRBD1 (6 bases). Trimming took off 5 bases at V and 1 base at J, with 8 bases between the two ends. Germline V gives CDR1 MNHEY, CDR2 SVGAGI. CDR3 size: 14 residues. The CDR3 loop is CASSPRGNTGELFF. DNA for the CDR3: TGTGCCAGCAGTCCCAGGGGGAACACCGGGGAGCTGTTTTTT.

The table lists this clone with a few counts. CDR3 sequence (DNA): TGTGCCAGCAGTGACCACGCCGGACAGCGGACGCAGTATTTT. As protein: CASSDHAGQRTQYF. The chain carries TRBV25-1 and TRBJ2-3; a weak D match, TRBD1 (6 bases). The germline V and J ends were trimmed by 3 bases and 9 bases, with 16 bases remaining between them. This CDR3 has 14 amino acids. Per germline, CDR1 MGHDK and CDR2 SYGVNS.

The chain has TRBV19 and TRBJ2-6; tentatively, D is TRBD1 (6 bases). The V gene's germline CDR1 is LNHDA and CDR2 SQIVND (reference sequence). Between the trimmed V and J ends, which lost 5 bases and 4 bases, there was a span of 15 bases. CDR3 length: 16 residues. The CDR3 sequence: CASSRTGLLGANVLTF. CDR3 nucleotide sequence: TGTGCCAGTAGTCGTACAGGGTTGCTCGGGGCCAACGTCCTGACTTTC. Variable domain in full (rest from reference TRBV19 and TRBJ2-6): DGGITQSPKYLFRKEGQNVTLSCEQNLNHDAMYWYRQDPGQGLRLIYYSQIVNDFQKGDIAEGYSVSREKKESFPLTVTSAQKNPTAFYLCASSRTGLLGANVLTFGAGSRLTVL.

The chain recombines TRBV19 with TRBJ2-7; tentative D call: TRBD2 (6 bases). Trimming shortened V by 5 bases and J by 2 bases, and 19 bases separated the two germline ends. This CDR3 contains 16 residues. Germline CDR1 reads LNHDA; CDR2 reads SQIVND (reference sequence). The CDR3 DNA reads as TGTGCCAGTAGTCCCAGTGCAGCGGGCCTTACCTACGAGCAGTACTTC. Its protein product is CASSPSAAGLTYEQYF.

This clone was detected a few times. This chain connects TRBV27 to TRBJ2-2; weak D call: TRBD1 (6 bases). The CDR3 has 13 residues. Germline V gives CDR1 MNHEY, CDR2 SMNVEV (reference sequence). V lost 7 bases and J 6 bases, leaving 12 bases between the germline ends. CDR3 DNA: TGTGCCAGCAAACCCGAGGGGGCCGGGGAGCTGTTTTTT. Its translation: CASKPEGAGELFF.

In its sample, this clone was seen a few times. The CDR3: CASAGRALGSGANVLTF. For the CDR3, the DNA is TGTGCCTCAGCGGGACGAGCCCTGGGCTCTGGGGCCAACGTCCTGACTTTC. This chain uses TRBV19 with TRBJ2-6; 7 nucleotides align to TRBD2. The J segment lost 0 bases and the V segment lost 11 bases, leaving 13 bases of the junction unmatched. Germline-derived CDR1 and CDR2 are LNHDA and SQIVND (reference sequence). The CDR3 loop spans 17 amino acids. The full variable domain, with the rest looked up from reference TRBV19 and TRBJ2-6, is DGGITQSPKYLFRKEGQNVTLSCEQNLNHDAMYWYRQDPGQGLRLIYYSQIVNDFQKGDIAEGYSVSREKKESFPLTVTSAQKNPTAFYLCASAGRALGSGANVLTFGAGSRLTVL.

The sample holds a few counts of this clone. DNA for the CDR3: TGTGCCAGCAGCCAAGCTCTGAGGTCCTCCTACAATGAGCAGTTCTTC. Encoded protein: CASSQALRSSYNEQFF. V usage is TRBV14 and J usage is TRBJ2-1, with D unclear. The ends were cut back, 1 base at V and 0 bases at J, with 10 bases in the middle. Germline V CDR1 and CDR2: SGHDN, FVKESK. The CDR3 contains 16 residues.

This clone was seen more than once but under ten times. The genes are TRBV2 and TRBJ2-5; a weak D match, TRBD2 (6 bases). The CDR3 is 16 residues long. Per germline, CDR1 SNHLY and CDR2 FYNNEI. V was cut by 7 bases and J by 1 base, with 19 bases left in between. This CDR3 reads CASTISPRGVQETQYF. Here the CDR3 DNA reads TGTGCCAGCACCATAAGCCCGCGGGGTGTCCAAGAGACCCAGTACTTC.

This clone was observed a handful of times. The chain recombines TRBV28 with TRBJ2-7, with D maybe TRBD1 (6 bases). The CDR3 is 14 residues long. Trimming left V 5 bases short and J 0 bases short, with 11 bases between. Germline V gene data show CDR1 as MDHEN and CDR2 as SYDVKM. In nucleotides, the CDR3 is TGTGCCAGCAGTATGGACAGAAACTCCTACGAGCAGTACTTC. The encoded protein is CASSMDRNSYEQYF.